This TCR beta chain was sequenced during a study of cytomegalovirus exposure and HLA in healthy donors. Study as a whole: The study's early data release held approximately 91 million unique TCRs from HLA-typed donors. Findings and limits, study-wide: Per published reports, the classifier diagnosed cytomegalovirus status with high specificity and sensitivity. What TCR beta sequences reportedly achieved was accurate prediction of HLA-A and HLA-B alleles in most subjects.

It was with 60 Vbeta and 13 Jbeta primers that the PCR ran. TCRdb's table, derived via immunoSEQ multiplex PCR, lists solely in-frame clones and lacks some. The sample shows about 200,000 clones, around 85% of them seen only once. In regard to this clone: Its antigen remains unidentified.

V was clipped by 4 bases and J by 3 bases; unmatched bases: 8. Germline V gives CDR1 SGHDN, CDR2 FVKESK. This CDR3 has 15 residues. The sequence was collected from a woman aged 45-59 years in good health and CMV-seronegative. The chain uses TRBV14 and TRBJ1-1; 7 bases are a match to TRBD1. Sequencing was performed on PBMCs. CDR3 in amino acids: CASSLRQGGDTEAFF. The CDR3 DNA reads as TGTGCCAGCAGCCTCCGACAGGGTGGTGACACTGAAGCTTTCTTT. Together with reference TRBV14 and TRBJ1-1, the CDR3 gives the full variable domain: EAGVTQFPSHSVIEKGQTVTLRCDPISGHDNLYWYRRVMGKEIKFLLHFVKESKQDESGMPNNRFLAERTGGTYSTLKVQPAELEDSGVYFCASSLRQGGDTEAFFGQGTRLTVV.